This TCR beta chain was obtained from a study of long-term antiretroviral therapy in people with HIV. Study-level findings and limits: Diversity increased after ART yet remained lower than in transplant donor controls.

This clone has a handful of counts. Its target is not known. This CDR3 is 14 amino acids long. The immunoSEQ assay was v3.0, run at survey level. Per sample, sequencing targeted roughly 35,000-50,000 T-cell genomes. The data were produced by immunoSEQ multiplex PCR, yet TCRdb's version contains in-frame clones alone and is incomplete. The sample contains about 18,000 clones, more than 65% of which appear only once. Donors each had at least one pre-ART PBMC sample and at least two post-ART ones. This material consisted of unsorted PBMCs, taken 0.5 years before starting antiretroviral therapy. The chain links TRBV21-1 to TRBJ1-6; TRBD1 is the table's D call, not checked against the DNA. TRBV21-1 is recorded as a pseudogene. The receptor comes from a woman aged 45-60 years with HIV. In DNA, the CDR3 is TGTGCCAGTTCGGACAGGGGGCGAGGTTCACCCCTCCACTTT. It is translated as CASSDRGRGSPLHF.